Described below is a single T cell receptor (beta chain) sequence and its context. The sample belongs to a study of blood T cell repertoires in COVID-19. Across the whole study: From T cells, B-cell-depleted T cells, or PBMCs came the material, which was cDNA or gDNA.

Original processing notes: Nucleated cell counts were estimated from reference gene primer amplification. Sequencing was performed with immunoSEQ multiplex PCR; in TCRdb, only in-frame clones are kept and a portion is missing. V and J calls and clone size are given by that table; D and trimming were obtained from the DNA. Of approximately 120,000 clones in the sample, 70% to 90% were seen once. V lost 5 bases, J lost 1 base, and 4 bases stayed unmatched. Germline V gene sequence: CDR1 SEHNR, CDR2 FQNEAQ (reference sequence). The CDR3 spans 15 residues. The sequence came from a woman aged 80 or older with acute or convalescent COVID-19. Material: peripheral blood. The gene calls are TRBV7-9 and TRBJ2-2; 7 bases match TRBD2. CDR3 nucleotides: TGTGCCAGCAGCATCCGGGGGGAGAACACCGGGGAGCTGTTTTTT. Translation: CASSIRGENTGELFF.